Presented here are 30 T cell receptor beta chains from one specimen sequenced in a study of CD8 T cells in Susac syndrome. RNA amounts of about 0.45 to 1 ug underwent reverse transcription with random hexamers. TCRdb re-derived calls from the immunoSEQ multiplex PCR reads in MiXCR, one entry per CDR3 protein. The data show a few hundred thousand distinct CDR3 sequences, over 75% seen once. Sequenced material: CD8+ T cells from PBMCs. The receptors derive from a human donor with multiple sclerosis.

This chain links TRBV28 with TRBJ2-5; D gene unclear. The CDR3 is 13 residues long. Germline V gives CDR1 MDHEN, CDR2 SYDVKM. The V and J ends lost 2 bases and 7 bases respectively, with 11 bases between them. The CDR3: CASSLAVKGTQYF. The DNA for the CDR3 is TGTGCCAGCAGTTTAGCAGTAAAGGGGACCCAGTACTTC.

The chain combines TRBV7-8 with TRBJ2-1; the match to TRBD2 covers 13 bases. The length of the CDR3 is 19 residues. CDR1 and CDR2 (germline): SGHVS, FQNEAQ. V lost 6 bases, J lost 6 bases, and 17 bases stayed unmatched. In DNA form, the CDR3 reads TGTGCCAGCAGTGATGAGGGGACTAGCGGGACCTTGCGCGGCAATGAGCAGTTCTTC. Amino acid sequence: CASSDEGTSGTLRGNEQFF.

Here the CDR3 reads CASSLGGTGYGYTF. The CDR3 bases are TGTGCCAGCAGTTTAGGGGGTACTGGCTATGGCTACACCTTC. The chain couples TRBV28 to TRBJ1-2, with D possibly being TRBD1 (5 bases). The CDR3 has 14 amino acids. Germline loops: CDR1 MDHEN, CDR2 SYDVKM. Trimming pared 2 bases from V and 4 bases from J, leaving 11 bases between.

Written as DNA, the CDR3 is TGTGCCAGCAGCCTAGAGTTCGGGGTGGTTAATGGCTACACCTTC. Amino acids: CASSLEFGVVNGYTF. V is TRBV7-2 and J is TRBJ1-2; D is undetermined. The ends were cut back, 5 bases at V and 6 bases at J, with 19 bases in the middle. Germline V lookup: CDR1 SGHTA, CDR2 FQGNSA. CDR3 size: 15 residues.

V and J are TRBV7-2 and TRBJ2-1; no clear D gene. The CDR3 extends over 15 amino acids. Germline loops: CDR1 SGHTA, CDR2 FQGNSA. V lost 1 base to trimming and J lost 0 bases, with 7 bases between them. The CDR3 spells CASSLGLNSYNEQFF. CDR3 DNA: TGTGCCAGCAGCTTAGGACTGAACTCCTACAATGAGCAGTTCTTC.

This chain joins TRBV27 and TRBJ2-3; D is perhaps TRBD2 (6 bases). CDR1 is MNHEY and CDR2 is SMNVEV in the germline V gene (reference sequence). CDR3 size: 15 residues. The V end was cut by 2 bases, the J end by 3 bases, with 12 bases between. DNA for the CDR3: TGTGCCAGCAGTTTAGGAGGGATATTGACAGATACGCAGTATTTT. Translation: CASSLGGILTDTQYF.

This rearrangement joins TRBV19 to TRBJ2-7, with D perhaps TRBD2 (6 bases). Per the germline V gene, CDR1 is LNHDA and CDR2 is SQIVND (reference sequence). V shed 5 bases and J shed 4 bases, with 18 bases lying between them. The CDR3 has 15 amino acids. CDR3: CASSVVDGGIYEQYF. DNA for the CDR3: TGTGCCAGTAGTGTCGTCGACGGGGGAATTTACGAGCAGTACTTC. The complete variable domain, with remaining parts taken from reference TRBV19 and TRBJ2-7, reads DGGITQSPKYLFRKEGQNVTLSCEQNLNHDAMYWYRQDPGQGLRLIYYSQIVNDFQKGDIAEGYSVSREKKESFPLTVTSAQKNPTAFYLCASSVVDGGIYEQYFGPGTRLTVT.

The gene calls are TRBV6-5 and TRBJ1-1; TRBD1 is a possible D gene (5 bases). CDR1 MNHEY and CDR2 SVGAGI come from the germline V gene. V gave up 1 base and J gave up 6 bases, with 12 bases separating them. The CDR3 sequence is 14 residues long. The CDR3 region is CASSYWSREAEAFF. Here the CDR3 DNA reads TGTGCCAGCAGTTACTGGTCCAGGGAGGCTGAAGCTTTCTTT.

This chain links TRBV4-1 with TRBJ1-1; 12 bases are shared with TRBD1. Trimming at V came to 4 bases and at J to 11 bases, leaving 11 bases not matched to a gene. Germline V gives CDR1 MGHRA, CDR2 YSYEKL. The CDR3 sequence is 15 residues long. The CDR3 loop is CASSPSSGTGGRAFF. The CDR3 DNA follows: TGCGCCAGCAGCCCCTCTAGTGGGACAGGGGGCCGTGCTTTCTTT.

The chain uses TRBV7-8 and TRBJ2-1, with 12 bases identical to TRBD2. V dropped 4 bases and J dropped 0; count of bases not matched to a gene: 13. Germline V lookup: CDR1 SGHVS, CDR2 FQNEAQ. The CDR3 has 20 residues. CDR3 residues: CASSSQAGLAGGSSYNEQFF. The CDR3 region has the DNA TGTGCCAGCAGCTCTCAGGCCGGGCTAGCGGGAGGGTCCTCCTACAATGAGCAGTTCTTC.

The chain uses TRBV30 and TRBJ2-7, with D perhaps matching TRBD1 or TRBD2 (5 bases each). V lost 2 bases, J lost 3 bases, and 8 bases lay in between. Germline values: CDR1 GTSNPN, CDR2 SVGIG (reference sequence). The CDR3 extends over 12 amino acids. Here the CDR3 DNA reads TGTGCCTGGAGTTTGGGGGTCTACGAGCAGTACTTC. Protein sequence: CAWSLGVYEQYF.

The chain combines TRBV6-5 with TRBJ2-5; D assignment may be TRBD1 or TRBD2 (5 bases each). Trimming left V 5 bases short and J 3 bases short, with 13 bases between. Germline V gives CDR1 MNHEY, CDR2 SVGAGI. This CDR3 has 14 amino acids. The CDR3: CASSLSGTEETQYF. CDR3 sequence (DNA): TGTGCCAGCAGTCTATCCGGGACCGAAGAGACCCAGTACTTC.

This clonotype was seen a single time. This rearrangement joins TRBV15 to TRBJ2-3; D might be TRBD2 (6 bases). The germline V gene has CDR1 LNHNV and CDR2 YYDKDF (reference sequence). The CDR3 runs to 14 residues. The ends were cut back, 1 base at V and 3 bases at J, with 8 bases in the middle. The DNA of the CDR3 is TGTGCCACCAGCAGAGGGAGGGGAACAGATACGCAGTATTTT. Translated: CATSRGRGTDTQYF.

The chain recombines TRBV6-1 with TRBJ2-1; D may be TRBD2 (6 bases). Germline CDR1 and CDR2: MNHNS and SASEGT. V was trimmed by 5 bases and J by 4 bases, leaving 12 bases between them. The CDR3 is 14 amino acids. The CDR3 loop is CASSSLATYNEQFF. The CDR3 DNA follows: TGTGCCAGCAGTAGTCTAGCGACGTACAATGAGCAGTTCTTC.

The V gene is TRBV28, the J gene TRBJ1-2; TRBD1 matches 8 bases. V gave up 3 bases and J gave up 4 bases; unmatched junction bases: 7. Germline V gene data show CDR1 as MDHEN and CDR2 as SYDVKM. The CDR3 consists of 15 residues. The CDR3 coding sequence is TGTGCCAGCAGTTTCGGACAGGGCTTTATCTATGGCTACACCTTC. This gives the protein CASSFGQGFIYGYTF.

This clonotype was counted a few times. The chain carries TRBV4-1 and TRBJ2-5; no definite D call. CDR3 length equals 15 residues. V dropped 0 bases and J dropped 0 bases, with 8 bases sitting between them. In germline, CDR1 is MGHRA, CDR2 YSYEKL. The CDR3 region is CASSQDREYQETQYF. In DNA form, the CDR3 reads TGCGCCAGCAGCCAAGATCGAGAATACCAAGAGACCCAGTACTTC.

V usage is TRBV28 and J usage is TRBJ2-3; weak D call: TRBD2 (6 bases). Germline loops: CDR1 MDHEN, CDR2 SYDVKM. Trimming stripped 3 bases from V and 4 bases from J, with 11 bases between. CDR3 size: 14 residues. CDR3 amino acids: CASSFAGRADTQYF. The CDR3 DNA is TGTGCCAGCAGTTTCGCGGGACGGGCAGATACGCAGTATTTT.

This rearrangement joins TRBV15 to TRBJ2-7; weak D call: TRBD1 (6 bases). Per the germline V gene, CDR1 is LNHNV and CDR2 is YYDKDF (reference sequence). CDR3 length: 13 amino acids. The V end was cut by 6 bases, the J end by 0 bases, with 9 bases between. CDR3 loop: CATRRGNSYEQYF. The CDR3 nucleotides read TGTGCCACCAGGAGGGGGAACTCCTACGAGCAGTACTTC.

The chain is built from TRBV6-1 and TRBJ2-3; D not certain. This CDR3 region has 17 residues. CDR1 and CDR2 (germline): MNHNS, SASEGT. The ends were cut back, 4 bases at V and 0 bases at J, with 17 bases in the middle. The chain's CDR3 is CASSGTAAPSSTDTQYF. CDR3 DNA sequence: TGTGCCAGCAGTGGAACTGCTGCACCTTCGAGCACAGATACGCAGTATTTT.

This chain connects TRBV6-2 or TRBV6-3 to TRBJ1-2, with D unresolved. From germline, CDR1 is MNHEY and CDR2 SVGEGT. V was trimmed by 7 bases and J by 0 bases, leaving 12 bases between them. This CDR3 has 14 residues. The CDR3 sequence: CASNGQQPNYGYTF. The CDR3 coding sequence is TGTGCCAGCAACGGGCAGCAGCCTAACTATGGCTACACCTTC.

The V and J genes are TRBV4-2 and TRBJ2-1; possibly TRBD2 for D (5 bases). V lost 4 bases and J lost 5, with 9 bases in between. This CDR3 region has 13 residues. In germline, CDR1 is LGHNA, CDR2 YNFKEQ. Written as DNA, the CDR3 is TGTGCCAGCAGCCCCGGGATAAACAATGAGCAGTTCTTC. Its translation is CASSPGINNEQFF.

The gene calls are TRBV11-2 and TRBJ2-5; 11 bases are shared with TRBD1. After removal of 3 bases from V and 7 bases from J, the junction contained 10 bases not matched to a gene. The CDR3 has 16 amino acids. Germline V lookup: CDR1 SGHAT, CDR2 FQNNGV. The CDR3 loop reads CASSFNFGQGAGTQYF. The DNA for the CDR3 is TGTGCCAGCAGCTTTAATTTCGGACAGGGGGCCGGGACCCAGTACTTC.

The chain couples TRBV5-1 to TRBJ1-5; no firm D call. The CDR3 loop spans 16 amino acids. Germline assignment: CDR1 SGHRS and CDR2 YFSETQ. The V end lost 4 bases, the J end lost 7 bases, and 21 bases lay between the germline ends. CDR3 sequence: CASSPNGSGMEQPQHF. In DNA, the CDR3 is TGCGCCAGCAGCCCGAACGGATCGGGAATGGAACAGCCCCAGCATTTT.

This rearrangement joins TRBV30 to TRBJ2-7; D gene unclear. The CDR3 has 11 amino acids. Germline V gene sequence: CDR1 GTSNPN, CDR2 SVGIG (reference sequence). Trimming pared 0 bases from V and 6 bases from J, leaving 6 bases between. The CDR3 nucleotides read TGTGCCTGGAGTGTTCGGGTCGAGCAGTACTTC. Translation gives CAWSVRVEQYF.

Here the CDR3 reads CASSLAAGVGNEQFF. Here the CDR3 DNA reads TGTGCCAGCAGCTTGGCGGCGGGAGTGGGGAATGAGCAGTTCTTC. The J gene is TRBJ2-1, the V gene TRBV5-6; TRBD2 matches 7 bases. The CDR3 is made up of 15 amino acids. With 0 bases clipped from V and 7 bases from J, the junction kept 7 bases outside the gene matches. Looked up from germline, CDR1 is SGHDT and CDR2 is YYEEEE.

The chain employs TRBV2 and TRBJ2-3; 8 bases are shared with TRBD2. The germline V gene encodes CDR1 SNHLY and CDR2 FYNNEI. The trim removed 3 bases at V and 2 bases at J, leaving 10 bases unmatched. This CDR3 contains 17 residues. The CDR3 bases are TGTGCCAGCAGTGACTGGGGTAGCGGGACCCCCACAGATACGCAGTATTTT. Its translation is CASSDWGSGTPTDTQYF.

This clonotype has only a few counts. The rearrangement joins TRBV6-2 or TRBV6-3 to TRBJ2-2, with a weak D call TRBD2 (6 bases). The CDR3 totals 13 residues. Germline CDR1 reads MNHEY; CDR2 reads SVGEGT. Trimming cost V 5 bases and J 4 bases, with 8 bases left between them. CDR3 bases: TGTGCCAGCAGTGTGGGGGGCACCGGGGAGCTGTTTTTT. Its translation is CASSVGGTGELFF.

The chain uses TRBV27 and TRBJ2-7, with a tentative D call TRBD2 (5 bases). The CDR3 contains 14 residues. V gave up 5 bases and J gave up 4 bases, with 15 bases separating them. The germline CDR1 and CDR2 sequences are MNHEY and SMNVEV (reference sequence). The CDR3 loop reads CASSPNTRGYEQYF. The DNA for the CDR3 is TGTGCCAGCAGTCCCAACACCCGCGGGTACGAGCAGTACTTC.

This chain uses TRBV28 with TRBJ2-1, with 10 nucleotides matching TRBD1. V lost 5 bases and J lost 7; bases outside the gene matches: 14. This CDR3 has 17 amino acids. CDR1 and CDR2 from the germline V gene are MDHEN and SYDVKM. This CDR3 is CASSLPRQGATSNEQFF. DNA for the CDR3: TGTGCCAGCAGTCTTCCACGACAGGGGGCGACTTCTAATGAGCAGTTCTTC.

The chain joins TRBV28 to TRBJ2-1; the match to TRBD2 covers 7 bases. J gave up 8 bases and V 5 bases, and 12 bases lay outside the gene matches. Germline lookup yields CDR1 MDHEN and CDR2 SYDVKM. The CDR3 has 15 residues. As DNA, the CDR3 is TGTGCCAGCAGTGATATCGGACTAGGAGCGGATGAGCAGTTCTTC. It encodes CASSDIGLGADEQFF.